These 21 T cell receptor beta chains originate from one sample sequenced in a study of monozygotic twins with inflammatory bowel disease. TCRdb re-called the 5' RACE reads; one entry per CDR3 protein, DNA not given. This sample's clone table lists 400,000 to 500,000 distinct CDR3 sequences. Sequenced input: blood. These receptors all stem from a human donor with ulcerative colitis or Crohn's disease, or a healthy co-twin of an affected twin (not recorded which).

V and J are TRBV5-1 and TRBJ2-5; TCRdb indicates TRBD1, and absent DNA this call remains unverified. The length of the CDR3 is 16 residues. Germline CDR1 reads SGHRS; CDR2 reads YFSETQ. This CDR3 is CASSLTAGQLQETQYF.

J is TRBJ2-7 and V is TRBV5-1; TCRdb outputs TRBD2, but without DNA this stays unchecked. CDR1 is SGHRS and CDR2 is YFSETQ in the germline V gene. The CDR3 has 15 amino acids. The CDR3 sequence is CASSLEGLTYYEQYF.

The CDR3 here is CASSFKGDSYEQFF. The chain carries TRBV6-2 or TRBV6-3 and TRBJ2-1. Germline assignment: CDR1 MNHEY and CDR2 SVGEGT. This CDR3 spans 14 amino acids.

This rearrangement joins TRBV7-6 to TRBJ1-6; the D gene TCRdb calls, TRBD1, cannot be checked with no DNA. Germline CDR1 and CDR2: SGHVS and FNYEAQ. CDR3 size: 18 residues. The CDR3 is CASSSDRGSLSYNSPLHF.

The V call is TRBV12-3 or TRBV12-4, the J call TRBJ2-4; TCRdb picks TRBD1, but there is no DNA to check that call. The length of the CDR3 is 14 residues. CDR3 residues: CASSTAPSGNIQYF.

This chain's CDR3 is CASSGSRGRGRMTEAFF. The chain employs TRBV25-1 and TRBJ1-1; the TCRdb call, TRBD1, lacks DNA for checking. The CDR3 has 17 residues. CDR1 is MGHDK and CDR2 is SYGVNS in the germline V gene.

The chain combines TRBV3-1 with TRBJ1-3. This CDR3 spans 15 amino acids. In germline, CDR1 is LGHDT, CDR2 YNNKEL (reference sequence). The CDR3 here is CASSQEGLPGNTIYF.

The rearrangement links TRBV11-2 to TRBJ1-1; the D gene TCRdb calls, TRBD1, cannot be checked with no DNA. The V gene's germline CDR1 is SGHAT and CDR2 FQNNGV. The CDR3 contains 16 residues. The CDR3 is CASSLGRGGWNTEAFF. The variable domain in full, with the rest retrieved from reference TRBV11-2 and TRBJ1-1, is EAGVAQSPRYKIIEKRQSVAFWCNPISGHATLYWYQQILGQGPKLLIQFQNNGVVDDSQLPKDRFSAERLKGVDSTLKIQPAKLEDSAVYLCASSLGRGGWNTEAFFGQGTRLTVV.

The chain has TRBV11-1 and TRBJ2-4; the D gene TCRdb calls, TRBD2, cannot be checked with no DNA. Germline V CDR1 and CDR2: SGHAT, FQDESV (reference sequence). This CDR3 has 15 residues. CDR3 residues: CASSQSTSGTNIQYF. Filled out from reference TRBV11-1 and TRBJ2-4, the complete variable domain reads EAEVAQSPRYKITEKSQAVAFWCDPISGHATLYWYRQILGQGPELLVQFQDESVVDDSQLPKDRFSAERLKGVDSTLKIQPAELGDSAMYLCASSQSTSGTNIQYFGAGTRLSVL.

The rearrangement links TRBV29-1 to TRBJ1-2; TCRdb's D call of TRBD1 is untestable without DNA. The CDR3 spans 14 residues. The germline gives CDR1 SQVTM, CDR2 ANQGSEA. CDR3 region: CSVERGELNYGYTF.

The CDR3 here is CASTPPEGTPDTQYF. This rearrangement joins TRBV5-1 to TRBJ2-3; there is no DNA to check the TCRdb D call of TRBD1. Germline CDR1 is SGHRS and CDR2 is YFSETQ. This CDR3 is 15 amino acids long.

The genes are TRBV5-4 and TRBJ1-6; TCRdb calls TRBD1, which cannot be checked without DNA. Germline loops: CDR1 SGHNT, CDR2 YYREEE (reference sequence). This CDR3 is 16 amino acids long. CDR3: CASSLMTGGIQSPLHF.

The chain combines TRBV28 with TRBJ1-5. The CDR3 is made up of 14 amino acids. Per the germline V gene, CDR1 is MDHEN and CDR2 is SYDVKM. The CDR3 reads CASSLSHRNQPQHF.

V usage is TRBV20-1 and J usage is TRBJ1-2; TCRdb names TRBD1, which stays unverified in the absence of DNA. Germline CDR1 DFQATT, CDR2 SNEGSKA (reference sequence). The CDR3 runs to 14 residues. The CDR3 loop reads CSARLQGAAYGYTF.

The genes are TRBV10-3 and TRBJ2-5; absent DNA, TCRdb's TRBD1 call cannot be checked. CDR1 is ENHRY, CDR2 SYGVKD, per germline. The CDR3 consists of 15 residues. CDR3 amino acids: CAISEPRREGETQYF.

The V gene is TRBV18, the J gene TRBJ1-1. The CDR3 is 14 amino acids. The V gene's germline CDR1 is KGHSH and CDR2 LQKENI. The CDR3 spells CASSQVLGNTEAFF.

The V and J genes are TRBV9 and TRBJ2-1; TCRdb's assignment of TRBD2 cannot be checked, as there is no DNA. CDR1 is SGDLS and CDR2 is YYNGEE in the germline V gene. The CDR3 has 15 amino acids. The CDR3 sequence: CASSVDVGGIDEQFF.

The J gene is TRBJ1-1, the V gene TRBV19. Germline assignment: CDR1 LNHDA and CDR2 SQIVND (reference sequence). There are 15 residues in the CDR3. This CDR3 reads CASGQGWQGGTEAFF.

The chain couples TRBV7-9 to TRBJ1-4. The CDR3 consists of 15 residues. Germline values: CDR1 SEHNR, CDR2 FQNEAQ (reference sequence). The CDR3 here is CASSLVEAYNEKLFF.

V is TRBV5-1 and J is TRBJ2-2; checking the TCRdb D call of TRBD1 is not possible without DNA. This CDR3 has 17 amino acids. The germline V gene encodes CDR1 SGHRS and CDR2 YFSETQ. The CDR3 loop reads CASSSDPPGTGAGELFF.

The chain uses TRBV19 and TRBJ2-7; TCRdb indicates TRBD2, and absent DNA this call remains unverified. Looked up from germline, CDR1 is LNHDA and CDR2 is SQIVND (reference sequence). This CDR3 contains 14 residues. CDR3 protein: CASSWDSGYYEQYF. Full variable domain (missing parts from reference TRBV19 and TRBJ2-7): DGGITQSPKYLFRKEGQNVTLSCEQNLNHDAMYWYRQDPGQGLRLIYYSQIVNDFQKGDIAEGYSVSREKKESFPLTVTSAQKNPTAFYLCASSWDSGYYEQYFGPGTRLTVT.